A selection of T cell receptor beta chains follows, all from one sample in a study of CD8+ T cells in alopecia areata. Here immunoSEQ multiplex PCR was the method, and the copy in TCRdb shows in-frame clones only, minus some. The profile shows roughly 200,000 clones, just over 55% of them singletons. Material: CD8+ T cells sorted from blood. Source of these receptors: a human donor in good health. CDR3s include the opening cysteine and the closing phenylalanine or tryptophan. D genes are given only for firm matches. For some rows the clone size is stated as once, few or many, or as a class when expanded; others skip it.

cdr3_aa cdr3_nt v_call d_call j_call clone_size
CASSYSGEQYF TGTGCCAGCAGTTACAGCGGCGAGCAGTACTTC TRBV6-5 NA TRBJ2-7 NA
CASSLSGFYGYTF TGTGCCAGCAGTTTATCGGGTTTCTATGGCTACACCTTC TRBV27 NA TRBJ1-2 few
CSVVHLNTEAFF TGCAGCGTTGTACACCTGAACACTGAAGCTTTCTTT TRBV29-1 NA TRBJ1-1 NA
CASSLAGSWGQGPTF TGTGCCAGCAGCTTAGCTGGGAGCTGGGGCCAGGGGCCCACCTTC TRBV13 NA TRBJ1-2 NA
CASSLDTSTDTQYF TGCGCCAGCAGCCTGGACACAAGCACAGATACGCAGTATTTT TRBV4-1 NA TRBJ2-3 NA
CASSVANYGYTF TGTGCCAGCAGCGTAGCGAACTATGGCTACACCTTC TRBV9 NA TRBJ1-2 NA
CASSQAATGRTEAFF TGCGCCAGCAGCCAAGCCGCGACAGGGAGGACTGAAGCTTTCTTT TRBV4-1 TRBD1 TRBJ1-1 NA
CASSLVPTGLLTDTQYF TGTGCCAGCAGCTTAGTTCCGACAGGGTTGCTCACAGATACGCAGTATTTT TRBV7-9 TRBD1 TRBJ2-3 NA
CASSQGRSPRGSYDTQYF TGCGCCAGCAGCCAAGGAAGGTCGCCGCGGGGGAGCTACGATACGCAGTATTTT TRBV4-1 TRBD2 TRBJ2-3 NA
CASSPGLANQETQYF TGTGCCAGCAGTCCGGGACTAGCGAACCAAGAGACCCAGTACTTC TRBV6-5 TRBD2 TRBJ2-5 NA
CSALTPDRGLSEAFF TGCAGCGCCCTAACCCCAGACAGGGGACTATCTGAAGCTTTCTTT TRBV29-1 TRBD1 TRBJ1-1 NA
CAWSATGAEQYF TGTGCCTGGAGCGCCACAGGGGCCGAGCAGTACTTC TRBV30 TRBD1 TRBJ2-7 NA
CASSYSHQGPNTEAFF TGTGCCAGCAGTTACTCTCACCAGGGCCCGAACACTGAAGCTTTCTTT TRBV6-5 NA TRBJ1-1 few
CSAQGDRDYGYTF TGCAGCGCACAGGGGGATCGTGACTATGGCTACACCTTC TRBV29-1 TRBD1 TRBJ1-2 few
CASSSWDSYNEKLFF TGTGCCAGCAGCTCCTGGGACTCTTATAATGAAAAACTGTTTTTT TRBV7-6 NA TRBJ1-4 NA
CASRQGVSTDTQYF TGTGCCAGCAGACAGGGGGTTAGCACAGATACGCAGTATTTT TRBV7-9 TRBD1 TRBJ2-3 NA
CASSSATETQYF TGTGCCAGCAGTTCTGCCACAGAGACCCAGTACTTC TRBV6-5 NA TRBJ2-5 NA
CASSTGTSGSYEQYF TGTGCCAGCAGCACTGGGACTAGCGGCTCCTACGAGCAGTACTTC TRBV7-8 TRBD2 TRBJ2-7 NA
CASSRDRDSRYEQYF TGCGCCAGCAGTCGCGACCGGGACTCCCGCTACGAGCAGTACTTC TRBV23-1 NA TRBJ2-7 few
CASSQVLEAQPQHF TGCGCCAGCAGCCAAGTTTTGGAAGCCCAGCCCCAGCATTTT TRBV4-1 NA TRBJ1-5 NA
CATGLAGGPSYNEQFF TGTGCCACGGGCCTAGCGGGGGGGCCCTCCTACAATGAGCAGTTCTTC TRBV19 TRBD2 TRBJ2-1 few
CASSPRAGGKVRNEQFF TGTGCCAGCAGCCCTAGAGCGGGGGGGAAAGTGAGAAATGAGCAGTTCTTC TRBV7-6 TRBD2 TRBJ2-1 NA
CASSYSPPSGFTEAFF TGTGCCAGCAGTTACTCCCCGCCGTCGGGGTTCACTGAAGCTTTCTTT TRBV6-6 NA TRBJ1-1 NA
CASTGFGEQFF TGCGCCAGCACCGGGTTCGGTGAGCAGTTCTTC TRBV5-1 NA TRBJ2-1 NA
CASSSGRSQETQYF TGTGCCAGCAGCTCCGGGCGCAGTCAAGAGACCCAGTACTTC TRBV7-8 NA TRBJ2-5 few
CASSYTASYNEQFF TGTGCCAGCAGCTATACAGCTTCCTACAATGAGCAGTTCTTC TRBV7-8 NA TRBJ2-1 NA
CASSHGLAGEETQYF TGCGCCAGCAGCCATGGGCTAGCGGGGGAAGAGACCCAGTACTTC TRBV4-1 TRBD2 TRBJ2-5 NA
CASSSPEGYTF TGTGCCAGCAGTTCCCCGGAAGGCTACACCTTC TRBV25-1 NA TRBJ1-2 NA
CSVVQPNDVYYNEQFF TGCAGCGTTGTCCAGCCGAATGATGTATACTACAATGAGCAGTTCTTC TRBV29-1 NA TRBJ2-1 once
CASSLYPDREVLFGYTF TGCGCCAGCAGCTTATACCCAGACAGGGAAGTTTTGTTTGGCTACACCTTC TRBV5-1 TRBD1 TRBJ1-2 NA
CSVPGNTGELFF TGCAGCGTTCCGGGAAACACCGGGGAGCTGTTTTTT TRBV29-1 NA TRBJ2-2 few
CSVEGGNIQYF TGCAGCGTTGAGGGGGGAAACATTCAGTACTTC TRBV29-1 NA TRBJ2-4 NA
CASSEDGLLDYGYTF TGTGCCAGTAGCGAGGACGGACTGCTGGACTATGGCTACACCTTC TRBV27 NA TRBJ1-2 NA
CASSRGARENEQFF TGTGCCAGCAGCCGAGGGGCGCGGGAGAATGAGCAGTTCTTC TRBV13 TRBD2 TRBJ2-1 NA
CASSLEGWSTDTQYF TGTGCCAGCAGTTTGGAAGGGTGGAGTACAGATACGCAGTATTTT TRBV27 NA TRBJ2-3 few
CASSPFNRGHQLSNQPQHF TGCGCCAGCAGTCCATTCAACAGGGGGCACCAACTTAGCAATCAGCCCCAGCATTTT TRBV23-1 TRBD1 TRBJ1-5 few
CASSLGGRGYEQYF TGTGCCAGCAGCTTAGGAGGGAGAGGCTACGAGCAGTACTTC TRBV13 NA TRBJ2-7 NA
CASRLAGVYEQYF TGTGCCAGCCGACTAGCGGGAGTCTACGAGCAGTACTTC TRBV2 TRBD2 TRBJ2-7 NA
CASSHRGRGETQYF TGTGCCAGCAGCCACCGGGGCCGGGGGGAGACCCAGTACTTC TRBV5-4 NA TRBJ2-5 few